This T cell receptor beta chain originates from a study of OX40 agonist ivuxolimab in advanced cancers. Study information: Among those treated, three patients had partial responses, one with hepatocellular carcinoma and two with cutaneous melanoma.

The V and J ends lost 1 base and 5 bases respectively, with 9 bases between them. From germline, CDR1 is SGHNT and CDR2 YENEEA. The CDR3 covers 15 residues. Data came from immunoSEQ multiplex PCR; TCRdb stores just in-frame clones and leaves some out. The table includes about 69,000 clones, about 80% detected once. Individuals having autoimmune disease history or systemic immunosuppression were not enrolled. Specimen: CD4+ or CD8+ T cells sorted from blood, collected in a trial of the OX40 agonist ivuxolimab. The chain links TRBV11-3 to TRBJ1-6; no clear D gene. This receptor was obtained from an adult with an advanced solid tumor such as melanoma, head and neck, liver or kidney cancer. CDR3 sequence reads: CASSLGAANNSPLHF. Here the CDR3 DNA reads TGTGCCAGCAGCTTAGGGGCGGCTAATAATTCACCCCTCCACTTT.